This TCR beta chain originates from a study of response to subunit inactivated influenza vaccine. A note on this clonotype: The antigen is unknown.

Trimming took off 1 base at V and 7 bases at J, with 14 bases between the two ends. The CDR3 sequence is 15 residues long. Germline CDR1 reads LGHNA; CDR2 reads YSLEER. TCRdb itself ran the RT-PCR reads through MiXCR, one entry per CDR3 protein. The sample includes a few hundred thousand distinct CDR3 sequences, 21% of them seen just once. General observations from the study: Authors suggested few new T cells are recruited by each seasonal influenza vaccination.

The chain is built from TRBV4-3 and TRBJ2-1, with a possible D match to TRBD2 (5 bases). This clonotype was sampled from a man between 50 and 70 years old who received an inactivated influenza vaccine. This specimen was PBMCs from blood, taken approximately 20 months after vaccination. The CDR3: CASSQVSGRGNEQFF. CDR3 nucleotide sequence: TGCGCCAGCAGCCAAGTCTCAGGACGGGGTAATGAGCAGTTCTTC.